Listed below are T cell receptor beta chains from one sample, sequenced in a study of monozygotic twins with inflammatory bowel disease. TCRdb re-analyzed the 5' RACE reads; it lists each CDR3 protein once, without DNA. This repertoire includes fewer than 550,000 distinct CDR3 sequences. The sample consisted of blood. The receptors stem from a human donor with ulcerative colitis or Crohn's disease, or a healthy co-twin of an affected twin (not recorded which). Both conserved end residues are part of each CDR3.

J | V | CDR3
TRBJ1-6 | TRBV12-3/TRBV12-4 | CASSLDDSPLHF
TRBJ1-4 | TRBV7-8 | CASSSGTAGFNEKLFF
TRBJ2-3 | TRBV6-5 | CASSPFSTDTQYF
TRBJ2-1 | TRBV20-1 | CSAAGTSGMSSYNEQFF
TRBJ1-1 | TRBV20-1 | CSARDLTGSHTEAFF
TRBJ2-1 | TRBV7-2 | CASSLSGSTHGEQFF
TRBJ1-5 | TRBV12-3/TRBV12-4 | CASSFGGGDQPQHF
TRBJ1-6 | TRBV4-1 | CASSQVAGNADNSPLHF
TRBJ2-7 | TRBV20-1 | CSARSLILSYEQYF
TRBJ1-4 | TRBV18 | CASSPPSGQGDRKLFF
TRBJ2-7 | TRBV5-1 | CASSPGIGFSEQYF
TRBJ2-7 | TRBV30 | CAWGGTQGYYEQYF
TRBJ2-7 | TRBV19 | CASSIAGINEQYF
TRBJ2-7 | TRBV6-5 | CASTLAYEQYF
TRBJ2-1 | TRBV27 | CASGLAGGPENEQFF
TRBJ2-7 | TRBV5-1 | CASRSETEQYF
TRBJ2-2 | TRBV5-1 | CASSLDRGGPTAGELFF
TRBJ1-5 | TRBV15 | CATSAQGADQPQHF
TRBJ1-2 | TRBV6-2/TRBV6-3 | CASSLPGGDYGYTF
TRBJ2-3 | TRBV5-1 | CASRGGGSLTDTQYF
TRBJ2-1 | TRBV6-2/TRBV6-3 | CASSDPVREQFF
TRBJ2-7 | TRBV5-1 | CASSFPRQGDTYEQYF
TRBJ1-1 | TRBV5-1 | CASSLATVNTEAFF
TRBJ2-7 | TRBV27 | CASRQGAVYEQYF
TRBJ2-7 | TRBV18 | CASSPVSGYEQYF
TRBJ2-7 | TRBV3-1 | CASSQDKEQYF
TRBJ1-5 | TRBV15 | CATSNQGQPQHF
TRBJ2-1 | TRBV4-2 | CASSQDPRQVYNEQFF
TRBJ2-2 | TRBV5-6 | CASSFTPDRFGTGELFF
TRBJ2-5 | TRBV27 | CASSLTPGETQYF
TRBJ2-7 | TRBV7-2 | CASSSYWGQGAGEQYF
TRBJ2-1 | TRBV6-1 | CASSPPAGGVNEQFF
TRBJ2-1 | TRBV10-3 | CAISESEGADEQFF
TRBJ2-3 | TRBV21-1 | CASSAPHQAQYF
TRBJ2-1 | TRBV23-1 | CASSQSPGKNYNEQFF
TRBJ2-1 | TRBV4-3 | CASSQGVRALNEQFF
TRBJ1-3 | TRBV18 | CASSPQTTSGNTIYF
TRBJ1-1 | TRBV11-2 | CASSLYLTTEAFF
TRBJ2-4 | TRBV11-1 | CASSGGGQVSTIQYF
TRBJ2-5 | TRBV7-2 | CASSLTDSGTQETQYF
TRBJ2-7 | TRBV20-1 | CSATGLAGYEQYF
TRBJ1-3 | TRBV29-1 | CSVEEFRGDTIYF
TRBJ2-3 | TRBV11-1 | CASSLGTFAGGLTDTQYF
TRBJ2-1 | TRBV2 | CASSEGLAGHNEQFF
TRBJ1-1 | TRBV27 | CASSLSRAVEAFF
TRBJ2-1 | TRBV7-2 | CASRRTGGGSYNEQFF